This T cell receptor beta chain was documented in a study of shared clonotypes between healthy human individuals. Overall study: Researchers assigned three CD4 naive, three CD4 memory, two CD8 naive and one CD8 memory plate to each donor. Points from the study as a whole: Exclusively blood specimens were collected; tissue repertoires likely differ.

In regard to this clone: Antigen unknown.

The CDR3 is 15 amino acids. V dropped 3 bases and J dropped 4; count of bases not matched to a gene: 9. Per germline, CDR1 MDHEN and CDR2 SYDVKM. Approximately 220 ng DNA, about 33,000 T cell genomes, went into each sorted-subset replicate PCR. The assay was immunoSEQ multiplex PCR, and TCRdb's table has in-frame clones only and misses some. The sample consists of approximately 2.5 million clones, approximately 93% of them appearing once. V usage is TRBV28 and J usage is TRBJ2-7; TRBD2 matches at 7 bases. Sample: naive CD4+ T cells from PBMCs. Subset described: CD45RA+ positively selected. This TCR came from a man between 18 and 35 years old in good health. Some clones in this sample may be carry-over from other donors' samples. CDR3 DNA: TGTGCCAGCAGTTTGAACCCCGGGACTACTTACGAGCAGTACTTC. Its protein product is CASSLNPGTTYEQYF.